These T cell receptor beta chains were read from a single sample in a study of blood T cell repertoires in COVID-19. The assay was immunoSEQ multiplex PCR, and TCRdb's table has in-frame clones only and misses some. Altogether approximately 89,000 clones are present, approximately 72% being singletons, with the ten largest covering approximately 25%. Material: peripheral blood. All receptors come from a man aged 70-80 years with acute or convalescent COVID-19. Both conserved end residues are part of each CDR3. A D gene is named only where the DNA matches it firmly. Size values are once, few and many counts, or a class for expanded clones, and some rows have none.

j_gene	abundance	v_gene	d_gene	CDR3aa	CDR3nt
TRBJ2-7	-	TRBV6-6	TRBD1	CASSYSGTGGYEQYF	TGTGCCAGCAGTTACTCCGGGACAGGTGGCTACGAGCAGTACTTC
TRBJ1-6	-	TRBV4-2	TRBD1	CASSQNRGYNSPLHF	TGTGCCAGCAGCCAAAACAGGGGTTATAATTCACCCCTCCACTTT
TRBJ2-7	-	TRBV18	-	CASSPQGASYEQYF	TGTGCCAGCTCACCTCAGGGCGCGAGCTACGAGCAGTACTTC
TRBJ2-1	-	TRBV27	TRBD1	CASSLSRTGGGDEQFF	TGTGCCAGCTCCCTAAGCCGGACAGGGGGTGGCGATGAGCAGTTCTTC
TRBJ1-2	-	TRBV18	-	CASSQDRSYGYTF	TGTGCCAGCTCACAGGACAGAAGCTATGGCTACACCTTC
TRBJ1-2	-	TRBV7-9	TRBD1	CASSSRTGSGGYTF	TGTGCCAGCAGCTCGAGGACAGGTAGCGGCGGCTACACCTTC
TRBJ2-1	once	TRBV10-3	TRBD2	CAISLPTSGRPQWAFF	TGTGCCATCAGTCTCCCGACTAGCGGGAGGCCGCAATGGGCGTTCTTC
TRBJ2-1	once	TRBV5-5	TRBD2	CASISRVLAGGPGNNEQFF	TGTGCCAGCATCTCCCGTGTACTAGCGGGAGGGCCAGGGAACAATGAGCAGTTCTTC
TRBJ1-3	-	TRBV4-3	-	CASSRLSGPGNTIYF	TGCGCCAGCAGCAGACTTTCGGGTCCCGGAAACACCATATATTTT
TRBJ1-4	-	TRBV4-2	-	CASSQEAGTPSEKLFF	TGTGCCAGCAGCCAAGAGGCGGGTACCCCTAGTGAAAAACTGTTTTTT
TRBJ1-5	once	TRBV18	TRBD1	CASSPGQGRTQHF	TGTGCCAGCTCGCCCGGACAGGGTCGGACCCAGCATTTT
TRBJ1-4	once	TRBV30	-	CAWRQPMLERTNEKLFF	TGTGCCTGGAGACAGCCAATGTTAGAGAGAACTAATGAAAAACTGTTTTTT
TRBJ2-7	-	TRBV15	TRBD2	CATSSFPLAGGPEQYF	TGTGCCACCAGCAGTTTTCCCCTAGCGGGAGGACCCGAGCAGTACTTC